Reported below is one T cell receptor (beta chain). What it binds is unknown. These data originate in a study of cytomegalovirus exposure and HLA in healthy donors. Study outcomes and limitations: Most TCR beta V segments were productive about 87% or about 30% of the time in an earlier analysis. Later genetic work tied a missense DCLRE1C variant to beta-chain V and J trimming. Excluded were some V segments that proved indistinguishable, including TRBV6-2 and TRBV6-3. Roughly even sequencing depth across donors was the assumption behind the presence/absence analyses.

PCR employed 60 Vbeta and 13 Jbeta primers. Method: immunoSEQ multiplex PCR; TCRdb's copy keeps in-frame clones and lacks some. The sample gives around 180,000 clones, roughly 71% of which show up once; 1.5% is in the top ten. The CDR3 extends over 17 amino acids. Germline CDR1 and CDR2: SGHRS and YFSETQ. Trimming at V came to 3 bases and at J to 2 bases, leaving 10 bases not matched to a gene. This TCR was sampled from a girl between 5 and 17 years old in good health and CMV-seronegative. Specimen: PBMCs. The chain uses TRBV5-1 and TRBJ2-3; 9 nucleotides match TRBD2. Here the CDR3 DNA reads TGCGCCAGCAGCTCTTACGCAGCGGGGGGCGACACAGATACGCAGTATTTT. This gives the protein CASSSYAAGGDTDTQYF. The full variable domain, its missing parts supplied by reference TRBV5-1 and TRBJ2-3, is KAGVTQTPRYLIKTRGQQVTLSCSPISGHRSVSWYQQTPGQGLQFLFEYFSETQRNKGNFPGRFSGRQFSNSRSEMNVSTLELGDSALYLCASSSYAAGGDTDTQYFGPGTRLTVL.